This TCR beta chain is from a study of CD8+ T cells in alopecia areata. Overall study: Tofacitinib treatment spanned 6 to 18 months, with 6 months off drug afterward. Overall study findings and caveats: Sequencing of scalp samples also captures resident alphabeta T cells of normal skin.

Extracted RNA was reverse transcribed, and the resulting cDNA served as sequencing template. The method was immunoSEQ multiplex PCR; TCRdb's version includes in-frame clones alone and lacks a portion of them. The sample records some 120,000 clones, about three fifths being singletons. The V end was cut by 0 bases, the J end by 2 bases, with 13 bases between. From germline, CDR1 is MNHEY and CDR2 SVGAGI. The CDR3 runs 16 residues. Remarks on this clone: The antigen is undetermined.

The treatment here: oral pan-JAK inhibitor, 5-10 mg twice daily. T lymphocytes (CD4+ and CD8+) were sorted from PBMCs. Sequencing used CD8+ T cells sorted from blood, obtained at week 24, from a patient treated with tofacitinib. The rearrangement links TRBV6-5 to TRBJ1-1, with D unresolved. The source of this sequence is a human donor with alopecia areata. The CDR3 loop reads CASSYSLDYGNTEAFF. In DNA form, the CDR3 reads TGTGCCAGCAGTTACTCCTTGGACTACGGAAACACTGAAGCTTTCTTT.